This TCR beta chain comes out of a study of T cell changes during pregnancy in multiple sclerosis. Germline-derived CDR1 and CDR2 are MNHEY and SVGAGI. This CDR3 region has 15 residues. With 5 bases clipped from V and 1 base from J, the junction kept 2 bases outside the gene matches. The table came from immunoSEQ multiplex PCR; TCRdb's copy has only in-frame clones and leaves some out. The sample has about 75,000 clones; roughly 94% are singletons. For this clone: The sample carries other DNA sequences with the same CDR3.

This specimen was CD4+ T cells from peripheral blood mononuclear cells, taken after pregnancy. This TCR was sampled from a female donor with multiple sclerosis, enrolled in a pregnancy study. This rearrangement joins TRBV6-5 to TRBJ2-1; 10 bases are shared with TRBD1. CDR3 residues: CASSRTGGSYNEQFF. The CDR3 coding sequence is TGTGCCAGCAGTCGGACAGGGGGGTCCTACAATGAGCAGTTCTTC.